Each of the 21 T cell receptor beta chains below was sequenced from the same sample in a study of a mutant IDH1 vaccine in newly diagnosed glioma. The time point denotes: baseline, week 1 (first vaccination visit). Treatment here: pre-vaccination baseline after standard-of-care therapy. Sequenced by immunoSEQ multiplex PCR; TCRdb stores in-frame clones only, minus some. The sample consists of under 65,000 clones, roughly 80% of them appearing once. This specimen was PBMCs, taken from a glioma patient treated with radiotherapy, temozolomide or both. Every receptor here comes from a man between 18 and 35 years old with glioma.

The J gene is TRBJ2-7, the V gene TRBV2; D is unclear. The V end was cut by 7 bases, the J end by 1 base, with 11 bases between. Germline assignment: CDR1 SNHLY and CDR2 FYNNEI. The CDR3 covers 13 residues. The CDR3 bases are TGTGCCAGCAACGGGCAGAGATCCTACGAGCAGTACTTC. Translating it yields CASNGQRSYEQYF.

The chain's CDR3 is CASSPGTQVHYGYTF. CDR3 sequence (DNA): TGTGCCAGCAGCCCCGGGACCCAAGTCCACTATGGCTACACCTTC. The rearrangement joins TRBV6-1 to TRBJ1-2; TRBD1 is a possible D gene (5 bases). CDR1 is MNHNS and CDR2 is SASEGT in the germline V gene. This CDR3 is built from 15 residues. Trimming left V 6 bases short and J 3 bases short, with 17 bases between.

The chain combines TRBV19 with TRBJ1-4, with 9 bases identical to TRBD1. This CDR3 has 16 amino acids. The germline V gene has CDR1 LNHDA and CDR2 SQIVND (reference sequence). V was pared by 5 bases and J by 4 bases, with 8 bases of the junction left unmatched. The CDR3 is CASSDPGQGVNEKLFF. Here the CDR3 DNA reads TGTGCCAGTAGTGATCCGGGACAGGGAGTTAATGAAAAACTGTTTTTT.

In its sample, this clone was seen once. The chain recombines TRBV5-1 with TRBJ1-1; TRBD1 matches 7 bases. The germline V gene has CDR1 SGHRS and CDR2 YFSETQ. This CDR3 spans 14 amino acids. V shed 5 bases and J 3 bases; nucleotides not matched to a gene: 7. For the CDR3, the DNA is TGCGCCAGCAGACAGGGGCCGCAAGACACTGAAGCTTTCTTT. Translated: CASRQGPQDTEAFF.

The rearrangement links TRBV30 to TRBJ1-4; 10 bases are a match to TRBD1. CDR3 length: 18 residues. The junction had 14 bases not matched to a gene; V was cut back by 0 bases and J by 7 bases. Per germline, CDR1 GTSNPN and CDR2 SVGIG (reference sequence). Here the CDR3 reads CAWSVGPSGGTGVEKLFF. The DNA of the CDR3 is TGTGCCTGGAGTGTAGGTCCATCGGGAGGGACAGGGGTTGAAAAACTGTTTTTT.

V is TRBV7-8 and J is TRBJ1-5, with D perhaps TRBD1 (5 bases). The ends were cut back, 6 bases at V and 11 bases at J, with 11 bases in the middle. Germline CDR1 and CDR2: SGHVS and FQNEAQ. The CDR3 runs 11 residues. CDR3 nucleotides: TGTGCCAGCAGGGGGGAGGGAGCCCAGCATTTT. Translation gives CASRGEGAQHF.

V and J are TRBV4-3 and TRBJ2-6; 10 bases align to TRBD2. This CDR3 contains 18 residues. Germline-derived CDR1 and CDR2 are LGHNA and YSLEER. The ends lost 0 bases at V and 0 bases at J; junction bases unmatched: 2. The CDR3, as DNA: TGCGCCAGCAGCCAAGAGACTAGCGGGCGCTCTGGGGCCAACGTCCTGACTTTC. This codes for CASSQETSGRSGANVLTF.

V and J are TRBV7-9 and TRBJ1-1; TRBD1 matches 8 bases. Looked up from germline, CDR1 is SEHNR and CDR2 is FQNEAQ (reference sequence). J lost 7 bases, V lost 5 bases, and 9 bases had no gene match. This CDR3 is 14 amino acids long. The CDR3 protein is CASSAQTGVNEAFF. The DNA for the CDR3 is TGTGCCAGCAGCGCCCAGACAGGGGTTAATGAAGCTTTCTTT.

The rearrangement links TRBV7-9 to TRBJ2-2; 11 bases fit TRBD1. The CDR3 is 16 amino acids. CDR1 is SEHNR, CDR2 FQNEAQ, per germline (reference sequence). Trimming took 5 bases from V and 7 from J; bases not matched to a gene: 9. The CDR3 DNA is TGTGCCAGCAGCGTGTTTGGACAGGGGGCTGGCGGGGAGCTGTTTTTT. It specifies CASSVFGQGAGGELFF.

V and J are TRBV5-4 and TRBJ2-3, with D uncertain. From germline, CDR1 is SGHNT and CDR2 YYREEE (reference sequence). The CDR3 totals 14 residues. V lost 4 bases, J lost 3 bases, and 12 bases lay in between. CDR3 sequence (DNA): TGTGCCAGCAGCACAGATACGAGTACAGATACGCAGTATTTT. It is translated as CASSTDTSTDTQYF.

This clone was detected once. V is TRBV7-9 and J is TRBJ1-2, with D perhaps TRBD1 (5 bases). The ends were cut back, 3 bases at V and 8 bases at J, with 10 bases in the middle. CDR1 is SEHNR, CDR2 FQNEAQ, per germline (reference sequence). The CDR3 length is 12 residues. CDR3 amino acids: CASSLGTYGYTF. The CDR3 DNA reads as TGTGCCAGCAGCTTGGGGACGTACGGCTACACCTTC.

The chain employs TRBV30 and TRBJ1-3; D unclear. Trimming took off 2 bases at V and 4 bases at J, with 9 bases between the two ends. This CDR3 comprises 13 residues. CDR1 and CDR2 from the germline V gene are GTSNPN and SVGIG (reference sequence). CDR3 protein: CAWSLISGNTIYF. The CDR3 DNA sequence: TGTGCCTGGAGTCTCATCTCGGGAAACACCATATATTTT.

J is TRBJ1-2 and V is TRBV2, with D possibly matching TRBD1 (5 bases). CDR1 and CDR2 (germline): SNHLY, FYNNEI. The V and J ends lost 2 bases and 7 bases respectively, with 14 bases between them. CDR3 length equals 14 residues. CDR3 amino acids: CASSELQGALGYTF. CDR3 DNA sequence: TGTGCCAGCAGTGAATTGCAGGGCGCCCTTGGCTACACCTTC.

The genes are TRBV6-5 and TRBJ1-5, with unresolved D. The CDR3 length is 13 residues. Trimming removed 5 bases at V and 6 bases at J, with 11 bases between. Germline V gives CDR1 MNHEY, CDR2 SVGAGI. The CDR3 spells CASSRSPGQPQHF. The CDR3 region has the DNA TGTGCCAGCAGTCGAAGCCCTGGTCAGCCCCAGCATTTT.

V usage is TRBV6-5 and J usage is TRBJ2-7; 9 nucleotides agree with TRBD1. J gave up 2 bases and V 2 bases, and 4 bases lay outside the gene matches. The CDR3 extends over 15 amino acids. The germline V gene encodes CDR1 MNHEY and CDR2 SVGAGI. The CDR3: CASSYRTGEAYEQYF. CDR3 sequence (DNA): TGTGCCAGCAGTTACCGGACAGGGGAAGCCTACGAGCAGTACTTC.

The CDR3 is CASRAAGELFF. CDR3 in DNA: TGTGCCAGCAGGGCCGCCGGGGAGCTGTTTTTT. The gene calls are TRBV2 and TRBJ2-2; D is ambiguous. CDR1 is SNHLY, CDR2 FYNNEI, per germline. Trimming left V 6 bases short and J 6 bases short, with 5 bases between. CDR3 size: 11 residues.

V usage is TRBV4-2 and J usage is TRBJ2-7, with 12 bases matching TRBD2. The ends lost 4 bases at V and 4 bases at J; junction bases unmatched: 11. CDR1 and CDR2 from the germline V gene are LGHNA and YNFKEQ. The CDR3 has 17 amino acids. CDR3 sequence: CASSRSQSTSGGYEQYF. The CDR3 nucleotides are TGTGCCAGCAGCCGAAGCCAATCGACTAGCGGGGGTTACGAGCAGTACTTC.

This chain links TRBV18 with TRBJ2-3; unclear D gene. The CDR3 runs to 15 residues. Trimming left V 2 bases short and J 1 base short, with 10 bases between. Germline CDR1 is KGHSH and CDR2 is LQKENI. This CDR3 reads CASSPNRQGTDTQYF. The CDR3 DNA is TGTGCCAGCTCACCAAATCGGCAGGGCACAGATACGCAGTATTTT.

The chain is built from TRBV19 and TRBJ1-2; 9 positions agree with TRBD1. Germline CDR1 LNHDA, CDR2 SQIVND (reference sequence). This CDR3 contains 14 residues. J lost 7 bases, V lost 3 bases, and 6 bases had no gene match. CDR3 sequence: CASSINRGRSGYTF. DNA for the CDR3: TGTGCCAGTAGTATCAACAGGGGGCGAAGTGGCTACACCTTC.

This chain joins TRBV19 and TRBJ1-5; TRBD1 might be the D (6 bases). Looked up from germline, CDR1 is LNHDA and CDR2 is SQIVND (reference sequence). The V and J ends lost 3 bases and 6 bases respectively, with 12 bases between them. CDR3 size: 14 residues. The CDR3 spells CASSISGVGQPQHF. In DNA form, the CDR3 reads TGTGCCAGTAGTATTTCAGGGGTGGGTCAGCCCCAGCATTTT.

The chain's CDR3 is CASSFTSGSYEQYF. DNA for the CDR3: TGTGCCAGCAGCTTTACTAGCGGGAGTTACGAGCAGTACTTC. The chain uses TRBV7-2 and TRBJ2-7, with 11 nucleotides matching TRBD2. The CDR3 sequence is 14 residues long. Germline V gene sequence: CDR1 SGHTA, CDR2 FQGNSA. J gave up 4 bases and V 3 bases, and 2 bases lay outside the gene matches.